This T cell receptor beta chain was obtained from a study of identifying expanded T cells in peripheral blood. Broader study findings: About 1.3 clones differed between technical replicates, versus around 16 and 19 over time.

Germline CDR1 is ENHRY and CDR2 is SYGVKD. This CDR3 contains 15 residues. Germline trimming cut 2 bases from V and 5 bases from J; bases unmatched to any gene: 8. Profiling relied on immunoSEQ multiplex PCR, and the TCRdb table lists in-frame clones only, not all of them. The sample yields around 85,000 clones, 75% to 90% seen once. With regard to this clone: The antigen is unknown.

The chain couples TRBV10-3 to TRBJ2-5, with 7 bases that match TRBD2. This sequence was found in a person aged 18 to 75 in good health. Specimen: blood. CDR3 loop: CAISEVGGFVETQYF. CDR3 DNA sequence: TGTGCCATCAGTGAGGTGGGAGGGTTCGTGGAGACCCAGTACTTC.